The 3 T cell receptor beta chains below were found in one sample sequenced in a study of shared clonotypes between healthy human individuals. Naive CD8 cells, CD45RO-negative and positively selected for CCR7, excluded terminally differentiated effector memory CD45RA+ cells. Here immunoSEQ multiplex PCR was the method, and the copy in TCRdb shows in-frame clones only, minus some. The table has over 2 million clones, over 85% seen once. Sequenced: naive CD8+ T cells sorted from blood. The source is a man between 18 and 35 years old in good health.

The rearrangement uses TRBV13 and TRBJ2-5; possible D gene TRBD1, 6 bases. CDR3 length: 14 residues. Trimming shortened V by 1 base and J by 1 base, and 7 bases separated the two germline ends. The germline gives CDR1 PRHDT, CDR2 FYEKMQ (reference sequence). In nucleotides, the CDR3 is TGTGCCAGCAGCTTAGAGGACAGCCAAGAGACCCAGTACTTC. This sequence encodes CASSLEDSQETQYF.

The count of this clone is one. DNA of the CDR3: TGTGCCATCAGTGAACTAGCAGGGGAAGAGACCCAGTACTTC. Residues: CAISELAGEETQYF. The rearrangement uses TRBV10-3 and TRBJ2-5; D assignment may be TRBD1 or TRBD2 (6 bases each). The CDR3 is made up of 14 amino acids. Germline CDR1 is ENHRY and CDR2 is SYGVKD. V was shortened by 3 bases and J by 3 bases, with 11 bases between the two germline ends.

The chain couples TRBV13 to TRBJ2-2; no firm D call. Germline lookup yields CDR1 PRHDT and CDR2 FYEKMQ (reference sequence). V was pared by 1 base and J by 6 bases, with 15 bases between. The CDR3 is made up of 16 amino acids. The DNA of the CDR3 is TGTGCCAGCAGCTTAGTGCCGGAATCAAGCTCCGGGGAGCTGTTTTTT. Encoded protein: CASSLVPESSSGELFF.